One sample yielded the 2 T cell receptor beta chains listed below, sequenced in a study of technical replicates of blood from a few donors. Method: immunoSEQ multiplex PCR; TCRdb's copy keeps in-frame clones and lacks some. The profile covers tens of thousands of clones, with 95% to 98% appearing a single time and approximately 0.2% taken by the ten largest. Specimen: T cells isolated from PBMCs. The origin of the receptors is a human donor in good health.

This chain links TRBV7-2 with TRBJ2-3; D unclear. Between the trimmed V and J ends, which lost 3 bases and 5 bases, there was a span of 6 bases. This CDR3 has 12 residues. Per the germline V gene, CDR1 is SGHTA and CDR2 is FQGNSA. The CDR3 nucleotides read TGTGCCAGCAGCTTGTATTTAGATACGCAGTATTTT. Translated: CASSLYLDTQYF.

This clone was observed a single time. The chain recombines TRBV10-3 with TRBJ2-5; D is unresolved. This CDR3 spans 11 amino acids. V lost 2 bases, J lost 5 bases, and 3 bases lay in between. The V gene's germline CDR1 is ENHRY and CDR2 SYGVKD. CDR3 sequence reads: CAISERETQYF. The CDR3 DNA is TGTGCCATCAGTGAGCGGGAGACCCAGTACTTC.